This T cell receptor (beta chain) was recorded in a study of T cell clonality in common variable immunodeficiency. Overall study results and limits: Authors noted CVID clonality's cause needs subpopulation repertoire sequencing. Reportedly, TCR beta sequences from common variable immunodeficiency showed fewer deletions and N-nucleotide insertions.

To note about this clone: Antigen specificity is unknown. The CDR3 end lies 3 residues beyond the end of the read and is filled in from the germline J gene.

Profiled with immunoSEQ multiplex PCR; TCRdb holds only in-frame clones, not every one. Sampling found 28,000 or so clones, none seen once. Per germline, CDR1 SGHAT and CDR2 FQNNGV. The V segment lost 7 bases and the J segment 1 base; nucleotides outside the gene matches: 5. This CDR3 is built from 15 residues. Both groups were predominantly of Caucasian heritage. No CVID subject was ill or on immunomodulatory drugs when sampled. The origin of this receptor is a human donor with common variable immunodeficiency. The sample was peripheral blood mononuclear cells. The chain joins TRBV11-2 to TRBJ2-3; TRBD2 matches 10 bases. The chain's CDR3 is CASTVAGGGTDTQYF. Incomplete CDR3 DNA: TGTGCCAGCACGGTAGCGGGGGGAGGCACAGATACG.